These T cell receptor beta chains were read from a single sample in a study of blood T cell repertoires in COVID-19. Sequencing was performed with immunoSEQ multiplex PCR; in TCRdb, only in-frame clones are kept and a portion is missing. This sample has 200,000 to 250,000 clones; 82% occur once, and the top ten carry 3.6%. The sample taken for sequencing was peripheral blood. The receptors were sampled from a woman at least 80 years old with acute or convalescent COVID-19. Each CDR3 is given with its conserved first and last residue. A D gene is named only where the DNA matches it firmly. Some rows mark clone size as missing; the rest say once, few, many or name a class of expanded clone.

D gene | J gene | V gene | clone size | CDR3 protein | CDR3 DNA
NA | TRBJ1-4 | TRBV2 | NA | CASSPEWGGGLAPNEKLFF | TGTGCCAGCAGTCCCGAATGGGGAGGAGGGCTAGCCCCGAATGAAAAACTGTTTTTT
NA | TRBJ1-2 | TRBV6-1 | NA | CASSEAQGDYGYTF | TGTGCCAGCAGTGAAGCGCAGGGCGACTATGGCTACACCTTC
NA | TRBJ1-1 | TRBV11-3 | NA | CASSSKRAEAFF | TGTGCCAGCAGCTCCAAACGGGCTGAAGCTTTCTTT
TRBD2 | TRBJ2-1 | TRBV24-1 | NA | CATSDPSGGQYNEQFF | TGTGCCACCAGTGATCCTAGCGGGGGGCAATACAATGAGCAGTTCTTC
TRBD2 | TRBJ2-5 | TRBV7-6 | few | CASSGGAWETQYF | TGTGCCAGTAGCGGGGGGGCCTGGGAGACCCAGTACTTC
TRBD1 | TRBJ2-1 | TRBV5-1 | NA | CASSLEAGGTYNEQFF | TGCGCCAGCAGCTTGGAGGCAGGGGGAACCTACAATGAGCAGTTCTTC
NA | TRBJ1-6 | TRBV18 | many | CASSPPSEYTPGGSPLHF | TGTGCCAGCTCACCACCGTCTGAGTACACCCCAGGAGGTTCACCCCTCCACTTT
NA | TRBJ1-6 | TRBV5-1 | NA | CASSLEGRTNSPLHF | TGCGCCAGCAGCTTGGAGGGGCGGACAAATTCACCCCTCCACTTT
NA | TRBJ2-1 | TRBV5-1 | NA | CASSWDFYNEQFF | TGCGCCAGCAGCTGGGACTTTTACAATGAGCAGTTCTTC
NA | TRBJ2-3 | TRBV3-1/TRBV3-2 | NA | CASTEVAGRTSTDTQYF | TGTGCCAGCACCGAGGTGGCGGGGAGAACTAGCACAGATACGCAGTATTTT
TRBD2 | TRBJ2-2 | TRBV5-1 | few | CASSSGLAGAGELFF | TGCGCCAGCAGCTCGGGACTAGCGGGGGCCGGGGAGCTGTTTTTT
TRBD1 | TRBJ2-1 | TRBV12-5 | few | CASGRDRESSYNEQFF | TGTGCTAGTGGACGGGACAGGGAAAGCTCCTACAATGAGCAGTTCTTC
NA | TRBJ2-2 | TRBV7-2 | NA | CASSLLWNTGELFF | TGTGCCAGCAGCTTACTCTGGAACACCGGGGAGCTGTTTTTT
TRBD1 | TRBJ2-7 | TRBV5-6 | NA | CASTSSTGQGSYEQYF | TGTGCCAGCACTAGCTCGACAGGACAGGGTTCTTACGAGCAGTACTTC
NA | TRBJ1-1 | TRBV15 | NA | CATTDWNTEAFF | TGTGCCACCACTGACTGGAACACTGAAGCTTTCTTT
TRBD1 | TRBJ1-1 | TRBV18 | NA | CASSPAQTGRTEAFF | TGTGCCAGCTCACCAGCCCAGACAGGGAGAACTGAAGCTTTCTTT
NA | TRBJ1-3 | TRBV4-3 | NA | CASSLRTDGNTIYF | TGCGCCAGCAGCCTTCGGACAGATGGAAACACCATATATTTT
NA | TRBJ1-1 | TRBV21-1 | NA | CASSLDRNMNTEAFF | TGTGCCAGCAGCCTGGACAGAAACATGAACACTGAAGCTTTCTTT
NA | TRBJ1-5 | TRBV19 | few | CASSIDRSNQPQHF | TGTGCCAGTAGTATCGACAGGTCCAATCAGCCCCAGCATTTT
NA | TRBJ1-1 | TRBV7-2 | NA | CASRHQQNMNTEAFF | TGTGCCAGCAGGCATCAACAGAATATGAACACTGAAGCTTTCTTT
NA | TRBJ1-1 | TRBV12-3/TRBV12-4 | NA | CASSLQMNTEAFF | TGTGCCAGCAGTTTACAGATGAACACTGAAGCTTTCTTT
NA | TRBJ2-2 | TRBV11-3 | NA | CASSLGVGRGNTGELFF | TGTGCCAGCAGCCTAGGAGTCGGCAGGGGGAACACCGGGGAGCTGTTTTTT
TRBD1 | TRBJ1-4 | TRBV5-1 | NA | CASSLQGQVAEKLFF | TGCGCCAGCAGCTTGCAGGGACAGGTTGCCGAAAAACTGTTTTTT
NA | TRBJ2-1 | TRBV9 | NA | CASSVSGVSYNEQFF | TGTGCCAGCAGCGTATCAGGGGTATCCTACAATGAGCAGTTCTTC
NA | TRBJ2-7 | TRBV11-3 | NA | CASSTNGVHEQYF | TGTGCCAGCAGCACAAACGGGGTCCACGAGCAGTACTTC
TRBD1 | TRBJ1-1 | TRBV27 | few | CASSLRTGLEAFF | TGTGCCAGCAGTCTCCGGACAGGGTTAGAAGCTTTCTTT
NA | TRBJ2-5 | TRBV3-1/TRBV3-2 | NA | CASSQDLAGQETQYF | TGTGCCAGCAGCCAAGATCTTGCAGGGCAAGAGACCCAGTACTTC
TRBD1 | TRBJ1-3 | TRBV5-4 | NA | CASSLGQGSRNTIYF | TGTGCCAGCAGCTTGGGACAGGGCAGTCGGAACACCATATATTTT
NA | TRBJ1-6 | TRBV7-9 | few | CASSPQDGRGPLHF | TGTGCCAGCAGCCCCCAGGACGGGCGGGGACCCCTCCACTTT
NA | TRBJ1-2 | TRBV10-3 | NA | CAISEFSGAGYTF | TGTGCCATCAGTGAGTTCTCAGGGGCGGGCTACACCTTC
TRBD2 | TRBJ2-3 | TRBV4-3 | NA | CASSQDPSGGSSTDTQYF | TGCGCCAGCAGCCAAGATCCTAGCGGGGGGTCTAGCACAGATACGCAGTATTTT
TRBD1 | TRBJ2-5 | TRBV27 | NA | CASSFSWTGEETQYF | TGTGCCAGCAGTTTTTCTTGGACAGGGGAAGAGACCCAGTACTTC
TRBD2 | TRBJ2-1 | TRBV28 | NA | CASSGGGSYNEQFF | TGTGCCAGCAGTGGGGGGGGGTCCTACAATGAGCAGTTCTTC
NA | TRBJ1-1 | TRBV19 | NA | CASSIGVGRAVNTEAFF | TGTGCCAGTAGTATTGGGGTGGGGAGGGCGGTGAACACTGAAGCTTTCTTT
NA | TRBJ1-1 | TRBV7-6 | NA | CASSERSGTPLWETFF | TGTGCCAGCAGCGAACGATCCGGGACACCTCTCTGGGAGACTTTCTTT
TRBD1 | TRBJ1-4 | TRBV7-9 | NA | CASSPRQGALATNEKLFF | TGTGCCAGCAGCCCACGGCAGGGGGCACTTGCAACTAATGAAAAACTGTTTTTT
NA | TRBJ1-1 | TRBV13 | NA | CASSSLQNTEAFF | TGTGCCAGCAGCTCACTCCAGAACACTGAAGCTTTCTTT
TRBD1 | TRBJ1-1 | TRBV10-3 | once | CAISEFSGGEVTEAFF | TGTGCCATCAGTGAATTCTCAGGGGGCGAAGTAACTGAAGCTTTCTTT
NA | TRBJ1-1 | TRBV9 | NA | CASSETGYTEAFF | TGTGCCAGCAGCGAAACAGGGTACACTGAAGCTTTCTTT
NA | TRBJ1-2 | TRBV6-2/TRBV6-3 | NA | CASSYPPGFYGYTF | TGTGCCAGCAGTTACCCTCCAGGCTTCTATGGCTACACCTTC
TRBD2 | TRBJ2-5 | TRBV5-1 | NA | CASTLAGGAPQETQYF | TGCGCCAGCACCCTAGCGGGGGGGGCACCCCAAGAGACCCAGTACTTC
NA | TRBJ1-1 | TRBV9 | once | CASSAQTENTEAFF | TGTGCCAGCAGCGCTCAGACTGAGAACACTGAAGCTTTCTTT
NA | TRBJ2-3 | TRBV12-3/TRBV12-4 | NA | CASSLGAADTQYF | TGTGCCAGCAGTTTAGGCGCGGCTGATACGCAGTATTTT
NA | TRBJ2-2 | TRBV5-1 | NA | CASSFLSGDTGELFF | TGCGCCAGCAGCTTCCTCTCAGGGGACACCGGGGAGCTGTTTTTT
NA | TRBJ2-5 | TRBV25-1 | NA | CASSDFKGLSQETQYF | TGTGCCAGCAGTGATTTTAAAGGACTGTCTCAAGAGACCCAGTACTTC
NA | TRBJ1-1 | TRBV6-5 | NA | CASSYSTGNTEAFF | TGTGCCAGCAGTTACAGTACAGGGAACACTGAAGCTTTCTTT
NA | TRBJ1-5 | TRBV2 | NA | CASRAGTVDNQPQHF | TGTGCCAGCAGGGCCGGGACTGTGGATAATCAGCCCCAGCATTTT
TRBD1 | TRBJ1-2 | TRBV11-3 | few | CASSPGQGGNYGYTF | TGTGCCAGCAGCCCAGGACAGGGGGGTAACTATGGCTACACCTTC
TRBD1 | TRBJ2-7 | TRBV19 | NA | CASSSWSLRGQAYEQYF | TGTGCCAGTAGTAGTTGGAGTTTGAGGGGACAGGCCTACGAGCAGTACTTC
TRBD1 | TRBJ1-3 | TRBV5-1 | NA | CASSNNRGPGNTIYF | TGCGCCAGCAGCAACAACAGGGGGCCAGGAAACACCATATATTTT
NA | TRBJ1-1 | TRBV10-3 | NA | CAISESGGSGAFF | TGTGCCATCAGTGAGTCGGGGGGTTCTGGAGCTTTCTTT
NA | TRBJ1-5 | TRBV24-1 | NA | CATSDPWTQNQPQHF | TGTGCCACCAGTGATCCATGGACACAGAATCAGCCCCAGCATTTT
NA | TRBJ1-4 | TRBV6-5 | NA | CASSSSRAGSKLFF | TGTGCCAGCAGTTCCTCCCGCGCGGGAAGTAAACTGTTTTTT
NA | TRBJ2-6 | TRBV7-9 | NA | CASSIAGGGSGANVLTF | TGTGCCAGCAGCATAGCCGGAGGAGGGTCTGGGGCCAACGTCCTGACTTTC
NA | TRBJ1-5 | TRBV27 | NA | CASSLSGTYSNQPQHF | TGTGCCAGCAGTTTATCAGGGACATATAGCAATCAGCCCCAGCATTTT
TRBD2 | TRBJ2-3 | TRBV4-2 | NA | CASSRTSGGALRTDTQYF | TGTGCCAGCAGCCGTACTAGCGGGGGGGCCTTACGGACAGATACGCAGTATTTT
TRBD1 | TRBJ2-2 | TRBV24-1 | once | CATSDSQGADGELFF | TGTGCCACCAGTGATTCACAGGGGGCAGACGGGGAGCTGTTTTTT
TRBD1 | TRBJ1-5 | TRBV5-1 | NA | CASSLTTGTGNQPQHF | TGCGCCAGCAGCTTGACTACCGGGACAGGCAATCAGCCCCAGCATTTT
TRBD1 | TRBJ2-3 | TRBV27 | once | CASSFAFRGLAGTDTQYF | TGTGCCAGCAGTTTCGCCTTCAGGGGGCTCGCCGGCACAGATACGCAGTATTTT